This passage covers 25 T cell receptor beta chains from one sample sequenced in a study of T-cell reconstitution after alpha-beta-depleted transplantation in children. It was with unique molecular identifiers that the TCRbeta library was prepared. One entry per CDR3 protein results from TCRdb running MiXCR on the PCR reads. The top ten hold around 2.5% of the sample, which has 200,000 to 300,000 distinct CDR3 sequences, around 13% seen once. Material: PBMCs from the stem cell graft donor, obtained from the stem cell graft. These receptors all stem from a human donor who donated a stem cell graft to a child with acute lymphoblastic leukemia.

This clonotype was counted ten times or more. The chain uses TRBV18 and TRBJ1-1; D might be TRBD1 (5 bases). Germline CDR1 and CDR2: KGHSH and LQKENI. The CDR3 totals 14 residues. The germline V and J ends were trimmed by 1 base and 3 bases, with 9 bases remaining between them. The CDR3 loop reads CASSPQGRDTEAFF. For the CDR3, the DNA is TGTGCCAGCTCACCACAGGGACGCGACACTGAAGCTTTCTTT.

In the case of this clonotype: A single base separates this from a much larger clone, so it may be a read error. The CDR3 spells CASRNQGADYRYTF. The CDR3 coding sequence is TGCGCCAGCAGGAATCAGGGGGCGGACTATCGCTACACCTTC. The chain carries TRBV5-1 and TRBJ1-2; 8 bases agree with TRBD1. Germline V CDR1 and CDR2: SGHRS, YFSETQ. The CDR3 runs 14 residues.

This chain joins TRBV19 and TRBJ2-3; TRBD1 is a possible D gene (5 bases). The V end was cut by 5 bases, the J end by 2 bases, with 11 bases between. The CDR3 spans 14 residues. Germline CDR1 is LNHDA and CDR2 is SQIVND (reference sequence). CDR3 bases: TGTGCCAGTAGTGTTCGGACACCCACAGATACGCAGTATTTT. It codes for CASSVRTPTDTQYF.

This clonotype came up many times. This chain uses TRBV7-9 with TRBJ2-3, with D hard to call. Germline V gene lookup returns CDR1 SEHNR and CDR2 FQNEAQ (reference sequence). V was clipped by 0 bases and J by 0 bases, with 7 bases between them. The CDR3 extends over 15 amino acids. The CDR3 DNA is TGTGCCAGCAGCTTAGCGGGCTCCAGCACAGATACGCAGTATTTT. Protein product: CASSLAGSSTDTQYF.

This clonotype was counted ten times or more. V and J are TRBV20-1 and TRBJ1-2; D call uncertain. Between the trimmed V and J ends, which lost 1 base and 8 bases, there was a span of 14 bases. The germline V gene has CDR1 DFQATT and CDR2 SNEGSKA (reference sequence). The CDR3 contains 13 residues. The CDR3 loop reads CSARVSGFGGYTF. Written as DNA, the CDR3 is TGCAGTGCTAGAGTATCGGGTTTCGGCGGCTACACCTTC.

This clonotype was observed at least ten times. V usage is TRBV4-3 and J usage is TRBJ2-3, with 7 bases aligning to TRBD2. CDR1 and CDR2 from the germline V gene are LGHNA and YSLEER. There are 19 residues in the CDR3. Trimming cost V 0 bases and J 6 bases; bases outside gene matches: 18. CDR3 loop: CASSQDVGGEGLITDTQYF. CDR3 DNA sequence: TGCGCCAGCAGCCAAGATGTGGGGGGGGAGGGCCTTATAACGGATACGCAGTATTTT.

This rearrangement joins TRBV9 to TRBJ2-7, with 8 bases identical to TRBD2. V dropped 4 bases and J dropped 6; count of bases not matched to a gene: 12. Germline CDR1 and CDR2: SGDLS and YYNGEE. This CDR3 is built from 15 residues. Here the CDR3 DNA reads TGTGCCAGCAGCTCCTCGGGGGGGGGAGGCGGCGAGCAGTACTTC. Translating it yields CASSSSGGGGGEQYF.

This clonotype has ten or more counts. This chain joins TRBV5-4 and TRBJ1-3; a possible D gene is TRBD1 (5 bases). The V gene lost 4 bases and the J gene lost 1 base, with 12 bases spanning the gap. The CDR3 contains 15 residues. Germline values: CDR1 SGHNT, CDR2 YYREEE (reference sequence). In nucleotides, the CDR3 is TGTGCCAGCAGCCCCGGGGGTGCTTCTGGAAACACCATATATTTT. Translating gives CASSPGGASGNTIYF.

This clonotype was observed many times. This chain uses TRBV5-1 with TRBJ1-2; 8 bases fit TRBD1. Germline CDR1 SGHRS, CDR2 YFSETQ. The CDR3 has 15 residues. V lost 0 bases, J lost 8 bases, and 9 bases stayed unmatched. The CDR3 protein is CASSLDYQGASGYTF. The DNA for the CDR3 is TGCGCCAGCAGCTTGGACTATCAGGGGGCGTCGGGCTACACCTTC.

This clonotype showed up many times. The V call is TRBV15, the J call TRBJ1-5, with D unresolved. The CDR3 sequence is 12 residues long. The germline V gene has CDR1 LNHNV and CDR2 YYDKDF (reference sequence). The V end lost 8 bases, the J end lost 2 bases, and 7 bases lay between the germline ends. CDR3 bases: TGTGCCACCCAGTACGGCAATCAGCCCCAGCATTTT. It is translated as CATQYGNQPQHF.

There are many counts of this clonotype. This sequence joins TRBV6-1 and TRBJ1-6, with D perhaps TRBD1 (5 bases). The V end lost 7 bases, the J end lost 7 bases, and 20 bases lay between the germline ends. Germline CDR1 and CDR2: MNHNS and SASEGT. This CDR3 contains 16 residues. CDR3 region: CASTLSAGPGNSPLHF. The CDR3 DNA reads as TGTGCCAGCACCCTCTCCGCGGGGCCGGGGAATTCACCCCTCCACTTT.

This clonotype showed up many times. The chain couples TRBV11-3 to TRBJ2-3; D is uncertain. Per germline, CDR1 SGHNT and CDR2 YENEEA. The V gene lost 2 bases and the J gene lost 0 bases, with 21 bases spanning the gap. The CDR3 spans 19 residues. In DNA, the CDR3 is TGTGCCAGCAGCTTATGGGCCCCTGGTGTGGGAACTAGCACAGATACGCAGTATTTT. Translation gives CASSLWAPGVGTSTDTQYF.

This clonotype was seen repeatedly, ten times or more. The rearrangement joins TRBV20-1 to TRBJ2-1, with 11 bases matching TRBD2. This CDR3 region has 14 residues. V lost 5 bases, J lost 4 bases, and 4 bases stayed unmatched. Germline CDR1 and CDR2: DFQATT and SNEGSKA (reference sequence). The chain's CDR3 is CSALLAGEYNEQFF. The CDR3 DNA is TGCAGTGCTTTACTAGCGGGAGAATACAATGAGCAGTTCTTC.

This clonotype showed up many times. V gene TRBV29-1 combines with J gene TRBJ2-7, with D hard to call. This CDR3 is 11 amino acids long. V was cut by 0 bases and J by 1 base, with 1 base left in between. Germline values: CDR1 SQVTM, CDR2 ANQGSEA. CDR3 amino acids: CSVEESYEQYF. Written as DNA, the CDR3 is TGCAGCGTTGAAGAATCCTACGAGCAGTACTTC.

This clonotype appeared many times. The rearrangement joins TRBV20-1 to TRBJ1-1; D not certain. V dropped 6 bases and J dropped 1 base, with 15 bases sitting between them. The CDR3 runs 14 residues. Germline loops: CDR1 DFQATT, CDR2 SNEGSKA (reference sequence). DNA for the CDR3: TGCAGTGCACAACGACGTGGGTCGAACACTGAAGCTTTCTTT. Protein sequence: CSAQRRGSNTEAFF.

This clonotype was counted many times. This sequence joins TRBV28 and TRBJ2-1; D gene unclear. The germline V gene has CDR1 MDHEN and CDR2 SYDVKM. This CDR3 has 16 residues. The ends were cut back, 5 bases at V and 0 bases at J, with 14 bases in the middle. CDR3: CASSPATASSYNEQFF. CDR3 nucleotide sequence: TGTGCCAGCAGTCCGGCAACAGCTAGCTCCTACAATGAGCAGTTCTTC. The complete variable domain, with remaining parts taken from reference TRBV28 and TRBJ2-1, reads DVKVTQSSRYLVKRTGEKVFLECVQDMDHENMFWYRQDPGLGLRLIYFSYDVKMKEKGDIPEGYSVSREKKERFSLILESASTNQTSMYLCASSPATASSYNEQFFGPGTRLTVL.

This clonotype was detected ten times or more. CDR3 residues: CASSQDMRYEQYF. CDR3 in DNA: TGTGCCAGCAGCCAAGATATGCGGTACGAGCAGTACTTC. This rearrangement joins TRBV14 to TRBJ2-7; D remains ambiguous. The CDR3 runs to 13 residues. The V end lost 0 bases, the J end lost 4 bases, and 7 bases lay between the germline ends. Germline CDR1 reads SGHDN; CDR2 reads FVKESK.

This clonotype was picked up many times. The chain combines TRBV12-3 or TRBV12-4 with TRBJ1-5; 8 bases fit TRBD1. The CDR3 is 14 residues long. V was clipped by 5 bases and J by 7 bases; unmatched bases: 7. CDR3 in DNA: TGTGCCAGCAGTGAGGGACAGGCACCACAGCCCCAGCATTTT. Protein: CASSEGQAPQPQHF.

This clonotype was detected many times. The V gene is TRBV20-1, the J gene TRBJ1-5; TRBD1 might be the D (6 bases). Germline V gives CDR1 DFQATT, CDR2 SNEGSKA (reference sequence). CDR3 length: 14 amino acids. Trimming left V 4 bases short and J 1 base short, with 11 bases between. In DNA, the CDR3 is TGCAGTGCTATTGGGGGCGCGAGCAATCAGCCCCAGCATTTT. Protein product: CSAIGGASNQPQHF.

The table lists this clonotype with many counts. The chain has TRBV5-1 and TRBJ2-7, with D unresolved. This CDR3 has 15 residues. The V gene lost 0 bases and the J gene lost 7 bases, with 17 bases spanning the gap. The germline CDR1 and CDR2 sequences are SGHRS and YFSETQ. This CDR3 reads CASSLGAVLLGEQYF. The CDR3 coding sequence is TGCGCCAGCAGCTTGGGAGCCGTACTCCTGGGAGAGCAGTACTTC.

This clonotype has at least ten counts. The V call is TRBV20-1, the J call TRBJ2-5; D assignment may be TRBD1 or TRBD2 (5 bases each). In germline, CDR1 is DFQATT, CDR2 SNEGSKA (reference sequence). Trimming cost V 0 bases and J 4 bases, with 12 bases left between them. CDR3 length: 14 residues. The CDR3 region has the DNA TGCAGTGCTAGAGATCTCTGGGGGTCAGAGACCCAGTACTTC. Translation gives CSARDLWGSETQYF.

In its sample, this clonotype was seen many times. The chain joins TRBV5-1 to TRBJ2-7; D is undetermined. Deletions cut 4 bases from V and 4 bases from J, with 6 bases between. The CDR3 contains 11 residues. Germline loops: CDR1 SGHRS, CDR2 YFSETQ. The CDR3 region has the DNA TGCGCCAGCAGCGGGCCGTACGAGCAGTACTTC. It translates to CASSGPYEQYF.

The sample holds many counts of this clonotype. The CDR3 nucleotides are TGTGCCGGCGGGACAGGGTATGAAAAACTGTTTTTT. Its translation: CAGGTGYEKLFF. The rearrangement uses TRBV28 and TRBJ1-4; TRBD1 matches at 9 bases. Germline trimming cut 11 bases from V and 6 bases from J; bases unmatched to any gene: 4. The CDR3 contains 12 residues. Per the germline V gene, CDR1 is MDHEN and CDR2 is SYDVKM. The variable domain in full, with the rest retrieved from reference TRBV28 and TRBJ1-4, is DVKVTQSSRYLVKRTGEKVFLECVQDMDHENMFWYRQDPGLGLRLIYFSYDVKMKEKGDIPEGYSVSREKKERFSLILESASTNQTSMYLCAGGTGYEKLFFGSGTQLSVL.

This clonotype has just a few counts. The chain carries TRBV7-9 and TRBJ2-7; D might be TRBD2 (5 bases). Germline V lookup: CDR1 SEHNR, CDR2 FQNEAQ (reference sequence). The CDR3 consists of 13 residues. Between the trimmed V and J ends, which lost 5 bases and 0 bases, there was a span of 8 bases. CDR3 residues: CASSRGPSYEQYF. CDR3 sequence (DNA): TGTGCCAGCAGCCGGGGTCCCTCCTACGAGCAGTACTTC.

A remark on this clonotype: At one of its ends the junction is not consistent with the germline gene, which may arise from a read error. This sequence joins TRBV20-1 and TRBJ2-4; D tentatively fits TRBD1 or TRBD2 (5 bases each). Germline CDR1 DFQATT, CDR2 SNEGSKA (reference sequence). The CDR3 extends over 17 amino acids. This CDR3 reads CSASPRRVWLAKNSQYF. DNA for the CDR3: TGCAGTGCTAGCCCCCGCAGGGTTTGGCTAGCCAAAAACAGTCAGTACTTC.